The source of this T cell receptor (beta chain) is a study of T cells in Graves' hyperthyroidism and ophthalmopathy. For the study at large: Peripheral blood collection took place at initial diagnosis, before any treatment.

The table lists this clonotype with many counts. The CDR3 consists of 15 residues. Germline lookup yields CDR1 MNHEY and CDR2 SMNVEV (reference sequence). J gave up 0 bases and V 3 bases, and 3 bases lay outside the gene matches. RNA transcripts served as the template for amplifying TCR beta CDR3 regions. When the TCR CDR3 underwent first-round RT-PCR, the HTBI primer set was used. TCRdb re-called the multiplex PCR reads through MiXCR, storing one row per CDR3 protein. This repertoire shows about 610,000 distinct CDR3 sequences, about 15% found once; its top ten account for roughly 4.5%. The sequence came from a woman between 35 and 50 years old with Graves' ophthalmopathy. The specimen was blood. The rearrangement uses TRBV27 and TRBJ2-7, with 9 nucleotides matching TRBD1. The CDR3 sequence: CASSFTDRGSYEQYF. As DNA, the CDR3 is TGTGCCAGCAGTTTCACGGACAGGGGCTCCTACGAGCAGTACTTC.